Sequencing of this TCR beta chain was carried out in a study of beta chain features in type 1 diabetes. Points from the study as a whole: Shortening of TCRB CDR3s, moderate but significant, appeared in all four CD4+ subsets of Type 1 diabetes patients. Shorter templates might be favored by PCR, equally in patients and controls.

As to this clone: No antigen is known for it. Other DNA sequences in the sample encode the same CDR3.

The entirety of the isolated RNA underwent reverse transcription, so expressed TCRB transcripts were sequenced. The protocol was immunoSEQ multiplex PCR, while the TCRdb copy is restricted to in-frame clones and leaves out a portion. The sample lists some 170,000 clones; roughly 59% were seen once. CD4+ cells of the naive, central memory, regulatory and stem cell-like memory types were sorted via CD45RO/CCR7/CD25/CD127/CD95/CD27. Germline CDR1 is GTSNPN and CDR2 is SVGIG (reference sequence). The length of the CDR3 is 11 residues. Trimming cost V 0 bases and J 2 bases, with 1 base left between them. The material sequenced was naive CD4+ T cells from blood. The TCR comes from a man between 25 and 39 years old with type 1 diabetes. The V call is TRBV30, the J call TRBJ1-1; no firm D call. Written as DNA, the CDR3 is TGTGCCTGGAGTGTAAACACTGAAGCTTTCTTT. It encodes CAWSVNTEAFF.